One and the same sample provided the 18 T cell receptor beta chains below, sequenced in a study of cytomegalovirus exposure and HLA in healthy donors. Amplification used 60 Vbeta primers and 13 Jbeta primers. Profiled with immunoSEQ multiplex PCR; TCRdb holds only in-frame clones, not every one. The data show about 130,000 clones, about 80% seen once. The sequencing sample was made of PBMCs. The receptors originated from a young man in good health and CMV-seronegative.

The chain joins TRBV4-3 to TRBJ2-3; tentative D call: TRBD2 (6 bases). V lost 5 bases, J lost 4 bases, and 13 bases lay in between. The CDR3 has 14 residues. Germline V gene sequence: CDR1 LGHNA, CDR2 YSLEER. The CDR3 coding sequence is TGCGCCAGCAGCGGAGGGTCCCGCGCAGATACGCAGTATTTT. Its protein product is CASSGGSRADTQYF.

This clone was detected only once. The chain couples TRBV28 to TRBJ2-3; possibly TRBD1 for D (5 bases). V was cut by 8 bases and J by 8 bases, with 17 bases left in between. The germline CDR1 and CDR2 sequences are MDHEN and SYDVKM. The CDR3 is 13 amino acids. CDR3 DNA: TGTGCCAGCCTTCCCGAGCGCAGGGCTACGCAGTATTTT. This gives the protein CASLPERRATQYF.

For the CDR3, the DNA is TGTGCCAGCAGCTTAACAATATCGAGGACTGAAGCTTTCTTT. Its translation is CASSLTISRTEAFF. This rearrangement joins TRBV7-9 to TRBJ1-1; D is uncertain. This CDR3 has 14 residues. CDR1 is SEHNR and CDR2 is FQNEAQ in the germline V gene (reference sequence). Trimming removed 2 bases at V and 5 bases at J, with 12 bases between.

The CDR3 bases are TGTGCCAGCAGCTTAATAGTTAATACTGAAGCTTTCTTT. Amino acids: CASSLIVNTEAFF. The chain is built from TRBV11-1 and TRBJ1-1, with D hard to call. Trimming took 2 bases from V and 5 from J, leaving 9 bases between them. CDR3 length: 13 residues. In germline, CDR1 is SGHAT, CDR2 FQDESV (reference sequence). The full variable domain, rest sourced from reference TRBV11-1 and TRBJ1-1, is EAEVAQSPRYKITEKSQAVAFWCDPISGHATLYWYRQILGQGPELLVQFQDESVVDDSQLPKDRFSAERLKGVDSTLKIQPAELGDSAMYLCASSLIVNTEAFFGQGTRLTVV.

This chain joins TRBV27 and TRBJ2-3; TRBD2 matches at 8 bases. J gave up 1 base and V 4 bases, and 4 bases lay outside the gene matches. This CDR3 spans 15 amino acids. The germline V gene has CDR1 MNHEY and CDR2 SMNVEV (reference sequence). CDR3 in DNA: TGTGCCAGCAGTTCCACTAGCGGAGGCACAGATACGCAGTATTTT. Its protein product is CASSSTSGGTDTQYF.

The J gene is TRBJ2-5, the V gene TRBV6-6; tentative D call: TRBD2 (6 bases). This CDR3 is built from 14 residues. Germline V gives CDR1 MNHNY, CDR2 SVGAGI (reference sequence). Trimming left V 7 bases short and J 1 base short, with 13 bases between. CDR3 residues: CASNPLGLQETQYF. The CDR3 nucleotides read TGTGCCAGCAATCCCTTGGGACTCCAAGAGACCCAGTACTTC.

The chain carries TRBV7-9 and TRBJ2-1; D is possibly TRBD2 (5 bases). V was cut by 2 bases and J by 0 bases, with 11 bases left in between. This CDR3 region has 16 residues. Germline CDR1 and CDR2: SEHNR and FQNEAQ (reference sequence). CDR3 region: CASSLTTLVSYNEQFF. The CDR3 DNA is TGTGCCAGCAGCTTAACTACACTAGTCTCCTACAATGAGCAGTTCTTC.

The V and J genes are TRBV6-5 and TRBJ2-5, with TRBD2 matching 14 bases. Gene TRBJ2-7 matches the end of the DNA better, so the J call may be wrong. The germline gives CDR1 MNHEY, CDR2 SVGAGI. CDR3 length equals 16 residues. CDR3 protein: CASSYTGLAGAYEQYF. The DNA for the CDR3 is TGTGCCAGCAGTTACACGGGACTAGCGGGAGCCTACGAGCAGTACTTC.

Only a few counts were recorded for this clone. The chain links TRBV7-9 to TRBJ1-6; no clear D gene. Trimming removed 4 bases at V and 2 bases at J, with 3 bases between. CDR3 length: 13 amino acids. Germline assignment: CDR1 SEHNR and CDR2 FQNEAQ (reference sequence). CDR3 nucleotide sequence: TGTGCCAGCAGCTCTACCTATAATTCACCCCTCCACTTT. As protein: CASSSTYNSPLHF.

V and J are TRBV29-1 and TRBJ1-2, with TRBD1 identical over 8 bases. CDR1 SQVTM and CDR2 ANQGSEA come from the germline V gene. The V and J ends lost 5 bases and 11 bases, in that order; junction bases with no gene match: 16. This CDR3 region has 14 residues. The CDR3 nucleotides read TGCAGCGTTTCTCAGACAGGGGTGGGGCGCGAGTACACCTTC. Amino acids: CSVSQTGVGREYTF.

This chain uses TRBV7-9 with TRBJ1-2; D gene uncertain. CDR1 and CDR2 from the germline V gene are SEHNR and FQNEAQ (reference sequence). This CDR3 is built from 11 residues. Deletions cut 1 base from V and 8 bases from J, with 5 bases between. The CDR3 region is CASSLVEGYTF. CDR3 coding DNA: TGTGCCAGCAGCTTAGTAGAAGGCTACACCTTC.

This chain links TRBV5-6 with TRBJ2-7, with TRBD2 matching 13 bases. The V gene's germline CDR1 is SGHDT and CDR2 YYEEEE. The V and J ends lost 5 bases and 3 bases, in that order; junction bases with no gene match: 11. This CDR3 contains 17 residues. The CDR3 region is CASRYRGLAGLRYEQYF. The CDR3, as DNA: TGTGCCAGCAGGTACAGGGGACTAGCGGGGCTACGCTACGAGCAGTACTTC. The full variable domain, rest sourced from reference TRBV5-6 and TRBJ2-7, is DAGVTQSPTHLIKTRGQQVTLRCSPKSGHDTVSWYQQALGQGPQFIFQYYEEEERQRGNFPDRFSGHQFPNYSSELNVNALLLGDSALYLCASRYRGLAGLRYEQYFGPGTRLTVT.

V and J are TRBV2 and TRBJ1-2; 10 bases align to TRBD1. J lost 6 bases, V lost 6 bases, and 10 bases had no gene match. This CDR3 is built from 15 residues. The V gene's germline CDR1 is SNHLY and CDR2 FYNNEI. The CDR3 sequence is CASRASDRGRNGYTF. As DNA, the CDR3 is TGTGCCAGCAGAGCGAGTGACAGGGGGCGAAATGGCTACACCTTC.

The rearrangement links TRBV11-2 to TRBJ2-5, with TRBD1 matching over 8 bases. J was trimmed by 3 bases and V by 5 bases; bases with no gene match: 2. The CDR3 has 13 amino acids. From germline, CDR1 is SGHAT and CDR2 FQNNGV. This CDR3 is CASSLTGEETQYF. As DNA, the CDR3 is TGTGCCAGCAGCCTGACAGGGGAAGAGACCCAGTACTTC. Full variable domain (outside the CDR3, taken from reference TRBV11-2 and TRBJ2-5): EAGVAQSPRYKIIEKRQSVAFWCNPISGHATLYWYQQILGQGPKLLIQFQNNGVVDDSQLPKDRFSAERLKGVDSTLKIQPAKLEDSAVYLCASSLTGEETQYFGPGTRLLVL.

V and J are TRBV9 and TRBJ2-1, with a possible D match to TRBD2 (5 bases). The germline V and J ends were trimmed by 0 bases and 2 bases, with 15 bases remaining between them. The germline gives CDR1 SGDLS, CDR2 YYNGEE. The CDR3 contains 17 residues. CDR3 protein: CASSVGWESNPYNEQFF. DNA for the CDR3: TGTGCCAGCAGCGTAGGATGGGAGTCGAATCCCTACAATGAGCAGTTCTTC.

On this clone: Compared with germline, one end of the junction differs, possibly owing to a read error. The chain has TRBV4-1 and TRBJ2-7; no clear D. The CDR3 spans 11 residues. Looked up from germline, CDR1 is MGHRA and CDR2 is YSYEKL. The CDR3 bases are TGCTCCAGCAGCTCTTACGGTGAGCAGTACTTC. Encoded protein: CSSSSYGEQYF.

V and J are TRBV4-3 and TRBJ1-2; 8 bases map to TRBD1. V shed 5 bases, J shed 1 base, and the junction held 18 bases outside the gene matches. The CDR3 is made up of 19 amino acids. From germline, CDR1 is LGHNA and CDR2 YSLEER. In DNA, the CDR3 is TGCGCCAGCAGCGTGGTTTCCGACAGGGGACTTGGGATTAACTATGGCTACACCTTC. Its translation: CASSVVSDRGLGINYGYTF.

This clone was observed once. The rearrangement uses TRBV7-8 and TRBJ2-1; weak D call: TRBD1 (6 bases). Germline CDR1 is SGHVS and CDR2 is FQNEAQ. The CDR3 spans 16 residues. V shed 2 bases and J shed 0 bases, with 11 bases lying between them. CDR3 sequence: CASSLSTDSSYNEQFF. The CDR3 DNA follows: TGTGCCAGCAGCTTATCCACGGACAGCTCCTACAATGAGCAGTTCTTC.